These 2 T cell receptor beta chains originate from one sample sequenced in a study of vaccination effects on CD4 cells after COVID-19. No antigen has been identified for these receptors. Sequenced by immunoSEQ multiplex PCR; TCRdb stores in-frame clones only, minus some. The table shows approximately 28,000 clones, with 65% to 80% occurring only once. Under the ViraFEST assay, PBMC were stimulated with viral peptide pools so that antigen-specific CD4+ T cells expanded. Sequencing was performed afterwards. CD4+ T cells were isolated after around 10 days of culture. Two doses of either BNT162b2 or mRNA-1273 were given to each participant. The specimen comprised CD4+ T cells from PBMCs cultured with HCoV-NL63 spike peptides, sampled after COVID-19 vaccination. The receptors stem from a human donor who received a COVID-19 vaccine.

The rearrangement links TRBV11-1 to TRBJ2-3; D gene ambiguous. From germline, CDR1 is SGHAT and CDR2 FQDESV (reference sequence). The germline V and J ends were trimmed by 5 bases and 4 bases, with 13 bases remaining between them. The CDR3 runs 14 residues. The CDR3 DNA follows: TGTGCCAGCAGCCGGACCGTAGGACCAGATACGCAGTATTTT. The encoded protein is CASSRTVGPDTQYF.

This clone is judged medium-sized. V is TRBV7-8 and J is TRBJ2-2, with 11 positions matching TRBD1. The CDR3 consists of 16 residues. Germline V gives CDR1 SGHVS, CDR2 FQNEAQ. After removal of 5 bases from V and 6 bases from J, the junction contained 8 bases not matched to a gene. As DNA, the CDR3 is TGTGCCAGCAGCGCCCGGGACAGGGGGTTGGCCGGGGAGCTGTTTTTT. Its protein is CASSARDRGLAGELFF.